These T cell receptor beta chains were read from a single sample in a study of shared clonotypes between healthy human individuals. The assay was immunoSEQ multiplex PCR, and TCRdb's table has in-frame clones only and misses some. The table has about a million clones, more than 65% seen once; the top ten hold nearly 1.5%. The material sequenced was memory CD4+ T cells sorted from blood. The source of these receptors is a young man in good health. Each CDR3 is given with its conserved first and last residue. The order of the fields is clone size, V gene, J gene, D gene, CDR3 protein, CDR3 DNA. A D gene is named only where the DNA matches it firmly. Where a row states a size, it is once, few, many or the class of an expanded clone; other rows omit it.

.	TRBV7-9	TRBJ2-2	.	CASSTSGTTGELFF	TGTGCCAGCAGCACTTCCGGGACCACCGGGGAGCTGTTTTTT
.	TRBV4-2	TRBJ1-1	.	CASSQDLGFTEAFF	TGTGCCAGCAGCCAAGATCTAGGGTTCACTGAAGCTTTCTTT
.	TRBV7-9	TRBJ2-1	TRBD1	CASSFGRGLNEQFF	TGTGCCAGCAGCTTCGGCAGGGGGCTCAATGAGCAGTTCTTC
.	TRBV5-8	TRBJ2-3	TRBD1	CASSPVGTGADTQYF	TGTGCCAGCAGCCCGGTAGGGACAGGGGCAGATACGCAGTATTTT
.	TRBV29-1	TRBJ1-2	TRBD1	CSVELNLSGGGGGYTF	TGCAGCGTTGAATTGAATTTGTCAGGGGGAGGCGGAGGCTACACCTTC
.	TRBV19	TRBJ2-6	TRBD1	CASSLGTASGANVLTF	TGTGCCAGTAGTCTTGGGACAGCCTCTGGGGCCAACGTCCTGACTTTC
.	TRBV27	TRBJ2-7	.	CASSYGNEQYF	TGTGCCAGCAGTTACGGGAACGAGCAGTACTTC
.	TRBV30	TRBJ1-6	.	CAWKLLGDSPLHF	TGTGCCTGGAAGCTTCTGGGCGATTCACCCCTCCACTTT
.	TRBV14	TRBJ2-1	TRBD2	CASSPWTSGGDEQFF	TGTGCCAGCAGCCCCTGGACTAGCGGAGGCGATGAGCAGTTCTTC
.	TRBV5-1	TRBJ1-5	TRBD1	CASSLGQGGNQPQHF	TGCGCCAGCAGCTTGGGACAGGGCGGTAATCAGCCCCAGCATTTT
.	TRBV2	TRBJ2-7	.	CASSVAATYEQYF	TGTGCCAGCAGTGTCGCCGCCACCTACGAGCAGTACTTC
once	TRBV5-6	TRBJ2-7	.	CASSSTFRGRDEQYF	TGTGCCAGCAGCTCGACCTTCCGGGGGCGGGACGAGCAGTACTTC
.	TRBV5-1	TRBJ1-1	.	CASSSETGVNTEAFF	TGCGCCAGCAGCTCCGAGACAGGAGTCAACACTGAAGCTTTCTTT
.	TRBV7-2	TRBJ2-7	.	CASSEGSAGAYEQYF	TGTGCCAGCAGCGAGGGATCGGCAGGGGCCTACGAGCAGTACTTC
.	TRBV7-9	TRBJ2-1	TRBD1	CASSLRDRGREQFF	TGTGCCAGCAGCTTGAGGGACAGGGGGCGGGAGCAGTTCTTC
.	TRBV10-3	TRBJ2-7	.	CAISDLTRAYEQYF	TGTGCCATCAGTGACCTCACGCGGGCCTACGAGCAGTACTTC
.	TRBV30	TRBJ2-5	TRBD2	CAWSAGGGSQETQYF	TGTGCCTGGAGTGCTGGGGGGGGAAGCCAAGAGACCCAGTACTTC
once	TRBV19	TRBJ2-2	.	CASSGTKNTGELFF	TGTGCCAGTAGCGGGACCAAGAACACCGGGGAGCTGTTTTTT
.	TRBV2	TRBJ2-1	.	CASSGTGSSYNEQFF	TGTGCCAGCAGCGGGACTGGGAGCTCCTACAATGAGCAGTTCTTC
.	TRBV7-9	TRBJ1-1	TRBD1	CASSIGTAAFTEAFF	TGTGCCAGCAGCATCGGGACAGCGGCCTTCACTGAAGCTTTCTTT
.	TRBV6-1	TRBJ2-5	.	CASSETGVGAETQYF	TGTGCCAGCAGTGAAACGGGGGTTGGGGCAGAGACCCAGTACTTC